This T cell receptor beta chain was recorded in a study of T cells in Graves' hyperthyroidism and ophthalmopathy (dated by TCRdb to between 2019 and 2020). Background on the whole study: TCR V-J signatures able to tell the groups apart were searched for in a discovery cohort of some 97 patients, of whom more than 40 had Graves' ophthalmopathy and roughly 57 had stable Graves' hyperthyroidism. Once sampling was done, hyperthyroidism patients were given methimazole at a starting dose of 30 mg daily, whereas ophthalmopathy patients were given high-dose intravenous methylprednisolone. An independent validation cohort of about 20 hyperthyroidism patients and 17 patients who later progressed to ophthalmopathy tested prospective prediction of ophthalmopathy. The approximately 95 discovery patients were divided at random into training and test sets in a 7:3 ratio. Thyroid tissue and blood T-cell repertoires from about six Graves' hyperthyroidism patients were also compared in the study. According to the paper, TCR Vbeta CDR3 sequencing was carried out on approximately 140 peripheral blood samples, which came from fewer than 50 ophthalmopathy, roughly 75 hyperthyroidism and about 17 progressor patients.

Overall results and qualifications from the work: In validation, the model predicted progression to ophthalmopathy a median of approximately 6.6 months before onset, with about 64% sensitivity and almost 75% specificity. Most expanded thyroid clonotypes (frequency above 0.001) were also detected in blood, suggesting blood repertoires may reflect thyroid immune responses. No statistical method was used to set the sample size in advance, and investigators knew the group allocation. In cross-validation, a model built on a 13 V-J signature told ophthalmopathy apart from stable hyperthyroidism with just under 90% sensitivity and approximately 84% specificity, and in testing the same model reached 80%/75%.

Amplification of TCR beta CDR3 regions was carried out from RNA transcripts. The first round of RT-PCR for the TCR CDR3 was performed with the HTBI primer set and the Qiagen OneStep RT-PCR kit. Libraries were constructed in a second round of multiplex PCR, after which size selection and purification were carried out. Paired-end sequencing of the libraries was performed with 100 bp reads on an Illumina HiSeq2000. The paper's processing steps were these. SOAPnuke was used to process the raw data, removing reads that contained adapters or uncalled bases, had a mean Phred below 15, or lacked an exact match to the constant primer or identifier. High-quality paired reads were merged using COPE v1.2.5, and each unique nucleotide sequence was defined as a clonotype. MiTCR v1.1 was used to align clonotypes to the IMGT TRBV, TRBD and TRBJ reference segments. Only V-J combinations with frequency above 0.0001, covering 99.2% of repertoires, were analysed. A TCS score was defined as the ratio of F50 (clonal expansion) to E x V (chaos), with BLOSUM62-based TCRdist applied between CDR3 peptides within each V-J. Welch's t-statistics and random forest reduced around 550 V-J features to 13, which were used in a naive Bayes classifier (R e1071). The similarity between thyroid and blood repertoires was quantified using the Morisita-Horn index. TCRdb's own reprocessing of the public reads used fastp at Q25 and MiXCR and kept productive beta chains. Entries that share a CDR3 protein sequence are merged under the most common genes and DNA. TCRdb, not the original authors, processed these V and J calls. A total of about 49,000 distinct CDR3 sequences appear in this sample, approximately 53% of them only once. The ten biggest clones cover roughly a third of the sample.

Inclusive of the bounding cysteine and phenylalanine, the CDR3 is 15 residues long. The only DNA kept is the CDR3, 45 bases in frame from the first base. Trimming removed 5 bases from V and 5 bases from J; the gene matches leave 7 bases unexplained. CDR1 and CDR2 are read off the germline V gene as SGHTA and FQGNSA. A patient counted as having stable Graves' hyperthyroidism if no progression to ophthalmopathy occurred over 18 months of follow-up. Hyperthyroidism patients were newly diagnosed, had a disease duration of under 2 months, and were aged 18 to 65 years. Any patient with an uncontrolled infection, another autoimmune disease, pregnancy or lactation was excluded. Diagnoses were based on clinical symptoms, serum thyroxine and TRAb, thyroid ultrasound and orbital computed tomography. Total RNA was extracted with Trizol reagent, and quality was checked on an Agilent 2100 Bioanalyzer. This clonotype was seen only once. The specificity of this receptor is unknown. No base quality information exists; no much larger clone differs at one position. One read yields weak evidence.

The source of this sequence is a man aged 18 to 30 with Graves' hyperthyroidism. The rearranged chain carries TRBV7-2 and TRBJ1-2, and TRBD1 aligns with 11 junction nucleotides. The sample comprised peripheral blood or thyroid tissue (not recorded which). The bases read TGTGCCAGCAGCATGAGGACAGGGGGCATATATGGCTACACCTTC. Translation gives CASSMRTGGIYGYTF.